Described below is a single T cell receptor beta chain sequence and its context. Profiled with immunoSEQ multiplex PCR; TCRdb holds only in-frame clones, not every one. The sample records approximately 40,000 clones, about 87% being singletons. The data are from a study of T cell changes during pregnancy in multiple sclerosis. Trimming took 3 bases from V and 2 from J, leaving 8 bases between them. Germline values: CDR1 SGHRS, CDR2 YFSETQ. This CDR3 has 13 residues. The receptor comes from a female donor with multiple sclerosis, enrolled in a pregnancy study. The material sequenced was CD4+ T cells from peripheral blood mononuclear cells, taken before pregnancy. The chain couples TRBV5-1 to TRBJ2-5; TRBD2 might be the D (6 bases). The CDR3 sequence is CASSSGTQETQYF. CDR3 in DNA: TGCGCCAGCAGCTCGGGGACTCAAGAGACCCAGTACTTC.